This record concerns one TCR beta chain sequence. Its antigen has not been determined. No base quality information exists; no much larger clone differs at one position. The data derive from a study of blood T cell repertoires in COVID-19 (dated by TCRdb to the early 2020s). Notes on the research overall: Samples from collaborators originated in the United States, Italy and Spain and spanned both the acute and convalescent phases of COVID-19. Where HLA class I and class II types were available, the types were taken from metadata supplied by the sample provider, not from assay-based typing. The prospective study material was composed of cDNA or gDNA derived from T cells, B-cell-depleted T cells, or PBMCs. A freely available public database, intended as a resource for researchers studying the immune response to SARS-CoV-2, is where the repertoires were released. The sample metadata nearly always contained a de-identified subject ID, COVID-19 status, age in years and sex. The samples were drawn from two sources: the first 160 participants of the ongoing ImmuneRACE study, and 950 to 1,500 subjects contributed by 6 global collaborators. Subjects who had been exposed to COVID-19, were actively infected with it, or had recovered from it provided the deeply sampled blood TCRbeta repertoires that made up the dataset. What the study reported, not specific to this receptor: How much clinical and demographic metadata was included differed by source and by participant, and the metadata was provided uncurated.

The immunoSEQ Assay, a bias-controlled multiplex PCR, was used to amplify TCRbeta CDR3 regions from genomic DNA. Concerning the study's data processing: The number of nucleated cells in each sample was estimated from the amplification of reference gene primers within the assay. Sequence reads were collapsed and filtered to measure the absolute abundance of every unique TCRbeta CDR3 rearrangement. For each sample, productive Simpson clonality was calculated as the square root of Simpson's diversity index across productive rearrangements. TCRdb re-hosts the immuneACCESS table, in-frame sequences only. Its copies lack some clones; in the studies checked, an unresolved V gene accounts for under half of them, and the cause for the rest is not known. D and trimming were read from the DNA, whereas the V and J calls and clone size are those reported in that table. A total of around 80,000 clones appear in this sample, 70% to 90% of them only once. Jointly, the top ten make up 15% of the sample.

The germline V gene (reference sequence) provides CDR1 LNHDA and CDR2 SQIVND. Here V drops 6 bases and J drops 4 bases, and the junction holds 2 bases not matched to any gene. The CDR3 contains 13 residues, cysteine and phenylalanine counted. This entry keeps only the CDR3 DNA: 39 bases, framed from base 1. Each collaborating institution followed its own protocols to collect whole blood in K2EDTA tubes. For TCRbeta analysis, collaborator samples were shipped as frozen whole blood, as isolated PBMCs, or as DNA extracted from either sample type. Sequenced sample: peripheral blood. The TCR sequence derives from an elderly woman with acute or convalescent COVID-19. The chain was built from TRBV19 and TRBJ2-3; TRBD1 agrees with 9 junctional bases. The bases read TGTGCCAGTAGGGACAGGGGCCCAGATACGCAGTATTTT. The translation is CASRDRGPDTQYF.